Shown below are 2 T cell receptor beta chains from a single sample sequenced in a study of human T cells and chemical hapten exposure (dated by TCRdb to the early 2020s). What the time point label conveys for this sample: healthy volunteer bleed at 6 weeks. Total RNA was isolated from unfractionated whole blood collected in Tempus Blood RNA tubes. Libraries were prepared through RACE. Sequencing was performed on a NextSeq 500. TCRdb reprocessed the public reads (quality trimming at Q25 with fastp, clone calling with MiXCR) and kept in-frame beta chains. Every distinct CDR3 protein forms one entry, paired with its most common genes and DNA. In all, the sample holds fewer than 50,000 distinct CDR3 sequences, and about 3.7% of those were seen once. The top ten clonotypes cover 5.6% of the sample. Input material: whole blood. These receptor sequences come from a human donor in good health. Some clones in this sample may be carry-over from other donors' samples.

This clonotype was picked up many times. This chain joins TRBV6-5 and TRBJ1-5, with D possibly TRBD1 on 6 matching bases. The CDR3 is made up of 16 amino acids. Germline-derived CDR1 and CDR2 are MNHEY and SVGAGI. Trimming pared 8 bases from V and 0 bases from J, leaving 17 bases between. The CDR3: CASSRGGLYSNQPQHF. The DNA of the CDR3 is TGTGCCAGCTCTAGGGGGGGCCTTTATAGCAATCAGCCCCAGCATTTT.

In this sample, this clonotype turned up many times. The chain joins TRBV20-1 to TRBJ2-3; the match to TRBD2 covers 10 bases. This CDR3 spans 15 amino acids. Germline assignment: CDR1 DFQATT and CDR2 SNEGSKA (reference sequence). With 6 bases clipped from V and 4 bases from J, the junction kept 10 bases outside the gene matches. CDR3 amino acids: CSAFLAGAVSDTQYF. CDR3 nucleotides: TGCAGTGCGTTCCTAGCGGGAGCTGTTTCAGATACGCAGTATTTT.